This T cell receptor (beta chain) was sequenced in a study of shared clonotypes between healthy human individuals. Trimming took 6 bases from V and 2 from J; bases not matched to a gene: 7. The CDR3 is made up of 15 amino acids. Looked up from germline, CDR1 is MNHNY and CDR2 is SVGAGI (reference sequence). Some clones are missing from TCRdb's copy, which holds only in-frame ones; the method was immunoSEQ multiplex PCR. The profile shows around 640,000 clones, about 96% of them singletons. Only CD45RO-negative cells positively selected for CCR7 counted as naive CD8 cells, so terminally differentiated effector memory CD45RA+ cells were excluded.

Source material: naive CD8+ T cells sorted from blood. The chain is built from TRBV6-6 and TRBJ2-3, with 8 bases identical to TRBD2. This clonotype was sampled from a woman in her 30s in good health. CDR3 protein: CASSSVAGNTDTQYF. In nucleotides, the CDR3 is TGTGCCAGCAGCTCCGTAGCGGGGAACACAGATACGCAGTATTTT.